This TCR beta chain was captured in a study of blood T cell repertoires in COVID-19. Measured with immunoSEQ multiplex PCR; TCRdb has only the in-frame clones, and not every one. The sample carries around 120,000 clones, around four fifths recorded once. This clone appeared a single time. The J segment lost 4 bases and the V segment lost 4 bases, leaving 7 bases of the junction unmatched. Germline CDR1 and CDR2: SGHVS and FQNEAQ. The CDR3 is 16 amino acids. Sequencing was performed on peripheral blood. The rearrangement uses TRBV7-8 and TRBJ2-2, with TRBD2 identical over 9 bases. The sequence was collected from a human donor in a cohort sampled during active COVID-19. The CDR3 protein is CASSSKSGRTTGELFF. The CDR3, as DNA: TGTGCCAGCAGCTCTAAGAGCGGGAGGACCACCGGGGAGCTGTTTTTT.